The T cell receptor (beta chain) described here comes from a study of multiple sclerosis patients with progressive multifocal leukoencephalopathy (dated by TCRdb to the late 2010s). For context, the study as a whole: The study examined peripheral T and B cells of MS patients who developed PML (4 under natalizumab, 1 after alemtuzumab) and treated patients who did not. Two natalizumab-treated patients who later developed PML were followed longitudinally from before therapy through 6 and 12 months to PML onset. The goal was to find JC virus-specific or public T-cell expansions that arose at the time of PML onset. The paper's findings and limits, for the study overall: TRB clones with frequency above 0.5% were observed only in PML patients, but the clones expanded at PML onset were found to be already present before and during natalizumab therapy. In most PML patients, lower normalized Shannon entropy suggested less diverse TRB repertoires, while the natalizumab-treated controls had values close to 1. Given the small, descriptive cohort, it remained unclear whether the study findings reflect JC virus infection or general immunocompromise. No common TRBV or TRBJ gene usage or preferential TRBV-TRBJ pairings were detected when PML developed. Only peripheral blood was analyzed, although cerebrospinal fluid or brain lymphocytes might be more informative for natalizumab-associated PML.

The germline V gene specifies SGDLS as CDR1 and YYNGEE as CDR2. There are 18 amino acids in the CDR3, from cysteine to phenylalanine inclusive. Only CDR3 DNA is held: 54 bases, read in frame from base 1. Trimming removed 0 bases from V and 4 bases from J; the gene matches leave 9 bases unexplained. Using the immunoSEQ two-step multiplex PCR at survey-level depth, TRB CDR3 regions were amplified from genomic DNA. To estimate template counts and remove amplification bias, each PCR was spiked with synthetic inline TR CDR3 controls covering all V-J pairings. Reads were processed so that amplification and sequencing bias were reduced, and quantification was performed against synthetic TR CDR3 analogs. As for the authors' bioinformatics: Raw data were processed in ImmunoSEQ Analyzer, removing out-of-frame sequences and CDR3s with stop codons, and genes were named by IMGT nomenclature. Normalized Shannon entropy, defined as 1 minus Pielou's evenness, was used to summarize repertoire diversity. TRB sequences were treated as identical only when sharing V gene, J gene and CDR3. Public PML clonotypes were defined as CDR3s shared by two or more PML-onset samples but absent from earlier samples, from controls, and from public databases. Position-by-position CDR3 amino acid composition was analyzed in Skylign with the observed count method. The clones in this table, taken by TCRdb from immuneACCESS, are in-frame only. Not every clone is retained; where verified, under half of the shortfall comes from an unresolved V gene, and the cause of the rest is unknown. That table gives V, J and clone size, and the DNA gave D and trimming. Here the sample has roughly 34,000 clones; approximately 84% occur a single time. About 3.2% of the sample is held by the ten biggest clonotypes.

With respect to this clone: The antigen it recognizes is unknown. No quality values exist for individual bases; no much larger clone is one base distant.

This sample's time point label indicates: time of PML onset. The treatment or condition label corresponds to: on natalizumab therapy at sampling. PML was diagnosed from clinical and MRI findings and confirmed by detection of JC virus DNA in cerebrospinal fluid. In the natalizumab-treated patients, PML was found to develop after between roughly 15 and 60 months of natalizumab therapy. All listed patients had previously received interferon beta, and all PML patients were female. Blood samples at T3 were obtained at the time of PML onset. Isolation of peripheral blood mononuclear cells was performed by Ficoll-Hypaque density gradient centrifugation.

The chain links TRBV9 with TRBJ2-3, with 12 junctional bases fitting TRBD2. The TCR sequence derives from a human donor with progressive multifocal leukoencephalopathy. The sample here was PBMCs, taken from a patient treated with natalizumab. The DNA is TGTGCCAGCAGCGTAGCAGCTAGCGGGAGGGCCATGCCAGATACGCAGTATTTT. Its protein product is CASSVAASGRAMPDTQYF.